Reported below is one TCR beta chain. The record originates from a study of OX40 agonist ivuxolimab in advanced cancers. The CDR3 contains 16 residues. Trimming took off 2 bases at V and 2 bases at J, with 14 bases between the two ends. CDR1 SGHTA and CDR2 FQGTGA come from the germline V gene. Produced via immunoSEQ multiplex PCR; TCRdb's table is partial and in-frame only. The sample has about 60,000 clones; about 80% are singletons. The V call is TRBV7-3, the J call TRBJ2-3, with a tentative D call TRBD2 (6 bases). The sequence was collected from an adult with an advanced solid tumor such as melanoma, head and neck, liver or kidney cancer. The sample here was CD4+ or CD8+ T cells sorted from blood, taken in a trial of the OX40 agonist ivuxolimab. CDR3 nucleotide sequence: TGTGCCAGCAGCTTAGGGCGGGGCGGGGTCACAGATACGCAGTATTTT. Translating gives CASSLGRGGVTDTQYF.